The entry below gives a single T cell receptor beta chain sequence along with its context. Some clones are missing from TCRdb's copy, which holds only in-frame ones; the method was immunoSEQ multiplex PCR. Here the sample spans some 140,000 clones, 75% to 95% being singletons. Germline V gene lookup returns CDR1 MGHRA and CDR2 YSYEKL. The CDR3 runs 13 residues. V lost 0 bases and J 4 bases, leaving 6 bases between the germline ends. The data were taken from a study of OX40 agonist ivuxolimab in advanced cancers. On the study more broadly: Patients were treated with ivuxolimab, an agonistic anti-OX40 (CD134) antibody.

The TCR sequence derives from an adult with an advanced solid tumor such as melanoma, head and neck, liver or kidney cancer. The sequencing here drew on CD4+ or CD8+ T cells sorted from blood, taken in a trial of the OX40 agonist ivuxolimab. This chain uses TRBV4-1 with TRBJ1-1; maybe TRBD1 (5 bases). The CDR3 here is CASSQDGGTEAFF. The CDR3 DNA sequence: TGCGCCAGCAGCCAAGATGGGGGCACTGAAGCTTTCTTT.